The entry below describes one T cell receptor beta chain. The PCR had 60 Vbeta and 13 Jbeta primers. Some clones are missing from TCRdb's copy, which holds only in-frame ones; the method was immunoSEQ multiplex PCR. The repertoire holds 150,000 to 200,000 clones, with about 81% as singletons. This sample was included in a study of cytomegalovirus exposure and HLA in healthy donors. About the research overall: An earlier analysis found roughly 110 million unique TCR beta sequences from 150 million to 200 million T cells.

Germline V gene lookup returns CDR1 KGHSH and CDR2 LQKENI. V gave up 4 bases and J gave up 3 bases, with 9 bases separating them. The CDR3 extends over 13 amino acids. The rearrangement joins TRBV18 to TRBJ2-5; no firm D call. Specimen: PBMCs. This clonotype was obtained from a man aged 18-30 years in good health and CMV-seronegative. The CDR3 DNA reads TGTGCCAGCTCACGCGTCAGGAAAGAGACCCAGTACTTC. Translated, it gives CASSRVRKETQYF.